Described below is a single T cell receptor beta chain sequence and its context. The antigen remains unidentified. It may be a read error: a sequence one base away is much more abundant. This entry belongs to a study of CD8+CD57+ T cells in acquired aplastic anemia. For the study at large: Each DNA sample taken from sorted CD4+ and CD8+ cells came to approximately 3 ug on average.

Germline assignment: CDR1 MNHNS and CDR2 SASEGT. The CDR3 totals 11 residues. Study findings and constraints: CD8+ Simpson's diversity in patients was not significantly different from that in controls.

Previously, flow cytometry had revealed CD8+CD57+ cell expansion in the patients chosen for sequencing. It was genomic DNA that served as the template for profiling TCR beta VDJ and CDR3. Via MiXCR, TCRdb re-called the reads, giving one row per CDR3 protein. Of 95,000 to 150,000 distinct CDR3 sequences in the sample, under 65% were seen once. The J gene is TRBJ1-1, the V gene TRBV6-1; a possible D gene is TRBD1 (5 bases). The origin of this receptor is a human donor with aplastic anemia. Sequenced input: sorted CD4+, CD8+, or CD8+CD57+ T cells (not recorded which) from PBMCs. The CDR3 DNA reads as TGTGCCGGCAGGAAGGGGACTGAAGCTTTCTTT. Protein: CAGRKGTEAFF.